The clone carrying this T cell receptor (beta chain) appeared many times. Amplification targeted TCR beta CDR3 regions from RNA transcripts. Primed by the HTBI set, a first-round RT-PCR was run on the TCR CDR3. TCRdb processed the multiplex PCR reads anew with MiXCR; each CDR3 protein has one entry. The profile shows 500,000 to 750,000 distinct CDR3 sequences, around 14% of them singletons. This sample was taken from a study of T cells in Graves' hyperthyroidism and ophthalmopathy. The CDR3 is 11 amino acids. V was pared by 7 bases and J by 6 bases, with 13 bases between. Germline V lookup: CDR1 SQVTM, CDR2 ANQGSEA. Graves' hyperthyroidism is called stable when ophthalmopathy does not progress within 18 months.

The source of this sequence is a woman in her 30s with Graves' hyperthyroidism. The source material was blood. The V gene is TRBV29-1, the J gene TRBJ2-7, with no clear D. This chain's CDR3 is CSAGVHSEQYF. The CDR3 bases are TGCAGCGCCGGAGTTCATAGCGAGCAGTACTTC.